The 8 T cell receptor beta chains reported below all come from one sample, sequenced in a study of radiation and T cells in renal cell carcinoma. Generated by immunoSEQ multiplex PCR, the TCRdb table keeps only in-frame clones and is missing some. The sample includes under 7,000 clones, about 63% of them seen just once. Regarding treatment: treatment-naive control, cytoreductive nephrectomy. Sample: tumor tissue, taken from a patient whose treatment was nephrectomy without radiotherapy. The receptors derive from a human donor with renal cell carcinoma.

The chain recombines TRBV28 with TRBJ2-5; 12 nucleotides line up with TRBD2. This CDR3 region has 17 residues. J gave up 2 bases and V 7 bases, and 11 bases lay outside the gene matches. In germline, CDR1 is MDHEN, CDR2 SYDVKM. DNA of the CDR3: TGTGCCAGCACCCAATGGGCTAGCGGGAGGGGACAAGAGACCCAGTACTTC. Encoded protein: CASTQWASGRGQETQYF.

J is TRBJ1-6 and V is TRBV27; D possibly corresponds to TRBD1 (6 bases). Germline CDR1 reads MNHEY; CDR2 reads SMNVEV (reference sequence). V lost 3 bases to trimming and J lost 2 bases, with 26 bases between them. CDR3 size: 21 residues. CDR3 region: CASSFNFRNAKQGPYNSPLHF. For the CDR3, the DNA is TGTGCCAGCAGTTTTAATTTCAGAAACGCGAAACAGGGTCCCTATAATTCACCCCTCCACTTT.

V usage is TRBV29-1 and J usage is TRBJ1-2; 7 bases line up with TRBD1. Unmatched junction bases numbered 13, after V lost 4 bases and J lost 8 bases. The CDR3 totals 14 residues. CDR1 is SQVTM, CDR2 ANQGSEA, per germline. CDR3 region: CSVGRQGHYGGYTF. Here the CDR3 DNA reads TGCAGCGTTGGAAGACAGGGCCACTATGGGGGCTACACCTTC.

The genes are TRBV30 and TRBJ2-2; a possible D gene is TRBD2 (5 bases). Germline CDR1 and CDR2: GTSNPN and SVGIG (reference sequence). The CDR3 extends over 15 amino acids. Between the trimmed V and J ends, which lost 0 bases and 3 bases, there was a span of 11 bases. CDR3 in amino acids: CAWSVRTEDTGELFF. The DNA for the CDR3 is TGTGCCTGGAGTGTAAGGACTGAGGACACCGGGGAGCTGTTTTTT.

J is TRBJ2-7 and V is TRBV28; D uncertain. The CDR3 extends over 14 amino acids. Trimming stripped 7 bases from V and 3 bases from J, with 16 bases between. Germline V CDR1 and CDR2: MDHEN, SYDVKM. CDR3 DNA: TGTGCCAGCACAAAAAATAGTGGCGTCTACGAGCAGTACTTC. Its protein product is CASTKNSGVYEQYF.

This chain connects TRBV21-1 to TRBJ1-2; the table calls TRBD1, which could not be checked here. TRBV21-1 is a listed pseudogene. The CDR3 consists of 15 residues. CDR3 DNA: TGTGCCAGCAGCAGGGGGACAGGGACCTTCTATGGCTACACCTTC. It translates to CASSRGTGTFYGYTF.

V usage is TRBV4-3 and J usage is TRBJ2-5; D gene uncertain. The J call may be wrong; the DNA end is better matched by TRBJ2-7. This CDR3 spans 15 amino acids. Germline V CDR1 and CDR2: LGHNA, YSLEER. CDR3 DNA sequence: TGCGCCAGCAGCCAAGATCCTGCTAGCTCCTACGAGCAGTACTTC. Encoded protein: CASSQDPASSYEQYF.

This clone turned up a few times. The chain uses TRBV2 and TRBJ1-5; a possible D gene is TRBD1 (5 bases). Trimming cost V 3 bases and J 6 bases, with 6 bases left between them. The CDR3 has 12 amino acids. CDR1 SNHLY and CDR2 FYNNEI come from the germline V gene. The CDR3 here is CASSDRAQPQHF. The CDR3 DNA reads as TGTGCCAGCAGTGACAGGGCTCAGCCCCAGCATTTT.